This T cell receptor (beta chain) appears in the sequencing data of a study of cytomegalovirus exposure and HLA in healthy donors. Overall study context: An early data release held some 85 million unique TCRs from HLA-typed donors.

Study observations and caveats: According to the study, 160 or so TCR beta chains were cytomegalovirus-associated. Across donors, sequencing depth was assumed by presence/absence analyses to be roughly uniform.

To note about this clone: The antigen is unknown. The junction departs from the called germline gene at one end, perhaps through a read error.

Primers: 60 Vbeta forward and 13 Jbeta reverse. Source study methods: There were about 88 million unique TCR beta chains by a later count, and about 11 million of them were shared. Profiled with immunoSEQ multiplex PCR; TCRdb holds only in-frame clones, not every one. D and trimming were read from the DNA, whereas the V and J calls and clone size are those reported in that table. Here the sample spans 95,000 to 150,000 clones, about 81% being singletons. The CDR3 extends over 14 amino acids. CDR1 and CDR2 (germline): SSHAT, FNYEAQ (reference sequence). Specimen: PBMCs. This TCR derives from a woman aged 25 to 39 in good health and CMV-seronegative. The chain couples TRBV7-7 to TRBJ2-2, with unresolved D. Here the CDR3 DNA reads TGTGCTAGCAGCTTGGTCTACAACACCGGGGAGCTGTTTTTT. It yields the protein CASSLVYNTGELFF.